Shown below are 22 T cell receptor beta chains from a single sample sequenced in a study of early T cells in non-severe SARS-CoV-2 infection. TCRdb re-derived calls from the 5' RACE reads in MiXCR, one entry per CDR3 protein. The sample shows 35,000 to 40,000 distinct CDR3 sequences, 5.8% of them seen only once. The specimen sequenced was whole blood. Source of these receptors: an adult who was a healthcare worker with PCR-confirmed SARS-CoV-2 infection or an uninfected control (not recorded which).

This clonotype was seen repeatedly, ten times or more. The CDR3 coding sequence is TGCGCCAGCAGCCAAGAGTTGAACACTGAAGCTTTCTTT. Protein sequence: CASSQELNTEAFF. V gene TRBV4-3 combines with J gene TRBJ1-1; D call uncertain. Trimming took 0 bases from V and 0 from J, leaving 2 bases between them. The CDR3 extends over 13 amino acids. The germline V gene has CDR1 LGHNA and CDR2 YSLEER.

This clonotype was counted many times. The rearrangement links TRBV11-2 to TRBJ2-2; D is possibly TRBD1 (5 bases). The germline CDR1 and CDR2 sequences are SGHAT and FQNNGV. Trimming cost V 4 bases and J 1 base, with 10 bases left between them. This CDR3 comprises 15 residues. The CDR3 region is CASSWNTGNTGELFF. The CDR3, as DNA: TGTGCCAGCAGCTGGAATACAGGGAACACCGGGGAGCTGTTTTTT.

This clonotype occurred a few times. V usage is TRBV20-1 and J usage is TRBJ1-2; 8 bases map to TRBD1. This CDR3 comprises 13 residues. After removal of 0 bases from V and 4 bases from J, the junction contained 1 base not matched to a gene. Germline CDR1 DFQATT, CDR2 SNEGSKA (reference sequence). The CDR3 is CSAREQGVYGYTF. CDR3 in DNA: TGCAGTGCTAGAGAACAGGGGGTCTATGGCTACACCTTC.

This clonotype was seen repeatedly, ten times or more. This sequence joins TRBV20-1 and TRBJ1-5, with 9 bases identical to TRBD1. Trimming cost V 6 bases and J 6 bases; bases outside gene matches: 6. The CDR3 sequence is 13 residues long. Per germline, CDR1 DFQATT and CDR2 SNEGSKA (reference sequence). This chain's CDR3 is CSASGTGSQPQHF. CDR3 coding DNA: TGCAGTGCCTCCGGGACAGGGTCTCAGCCCCAGCATTTT.

The genes are TRBV20-1 and TRBJ1-1; perhaps TRBD1 as D (5 bases). V was clipped by 5 bases and J by 8 bases, with 18 bases between them. Germline V gene sequence: CDR1 DFQATT, CDR2 SNEGSKA (reference sequence). The CDR3 has 13 residues. The CDR3 coding sequence is TGCAGTGCTGGGGGTTATGGGGGAAGGGAAGCTTTCTTT. Translated: CSAGGYGGREAFF.

This clonotype was seen repeatedly, ten times or more. J is TRBJ1-1 and V is TRBV12-3 or TRBV12-4; D gene uncertain. The CDR3 covers 15 residues. Between the trimmed V and J ends, which lost 5 bases and 2 bases, there was a span of 15 bases. CDR3 nucleotide sequence: TGTGCCAGCAGTCCACACCAGACACAAAACACTGAAGCTTTCTTT. It specifies CASSPHQTQNTEAFF.

This clonotype was found many times. This chain links TRBV20-1 with TRBJ2-7; TRBD2 matches at 12 bases. CDR1 is DFQATT, CDR2 SNEGSKA, per germline (reference sequence). J lost 3 bases, V lost 6 bases, and 6 bases had no gene match. The CDR3 length is 14 residues. CDR3 loop: CSAKLAGGYYEQYF. CDR3 in DNA: TGCAGTGCCAAACTAGCGGGGGGCTACTACGAGCAGTACTTC.

This clonotype was seen only a few times. The chain combines TRBV18 with TRBJ1-1; no firm D call. The V gene lost 0 bases and the J gene lost 2 bases, with 4 bases spanning the gap. Germline V CDR1 and CDR2: KGHSH, LQKENI. The length of the CDR3 is 13 residues. CDR3 residues: CASSPPINTEAFF. CDR3 coding DNA: TGTGCCAGCTCACCACCTATAAACACTGAAGCTTTCTTT.

This clonotype came up a few times. CDR3 in amino acids: CSARESLAKNIQYF. In DNA form, the CDR3 reads TGCAGTGCTAGAGAAAGCTTAGCCAAAAACATTCAGTACTTC. This chain uses TRBV20-1 with TRBJ2-4; D not certain. The germline CDR1 and CDR2 sequences are DFQATT and SNEGSKA (reference sequence). The germline V and J ends were trimmed by 0 bases and 0 bases, with 6 bases remaining between them. This CDR3 is built from 14 residues.

The rearrangement links TRBV6-6 to TRBJ1-1; 9 positions agree with TRBD1. Unmatched junction bases numbered 2, after V lost 2 bases and J lost 7 bases. Germline V gene sequence: CDR1 MNHNY, CDR2 SVGAGI (reference sequence). This CDR3 spans 13 amino acids. The DNA for the CDR3 is TGTGCCAGCAGTTACGACAGGGGGGGTGAAGCTTTCTTT. Protein sequence: CASSYDRGGEAFF.

This clonotype was observed many times. The CDR3 is CSASRGGRNQPQHF. CDR3 sequence (DNA): TGCAGTGCTAGTAGAGGTGGACGCAATCAGCCCCAGCATTTT. The V call is TRBV20-1, the J call TRBJ1-5, with D unclear. Germline V gene lookup returns CDR1 DFQATT and CDR2 SNEGSKA (reference sequence). The CDR3 is 14 amino acids. V gave up 3 bases and J gave up 2 bases, with 11 bases separating them.

There are many counts of this clonotype. The chain employs TRBV9 and TRBJ2-5; D ambiguous. The length of the CDR3 is 14 residues. Trimming cost V 0 bases and J 5 bases, with 11 bases left between them. In germline, CDR1 is SGDLS, CDR2 YYNGEE. The CDR3 nucleotides read TGTGCCAGCAGCGTAGGGCACCTCGACGAGACCCAGTACTTC. Protein: CASSVGHLDETQYF.

This clonotype was found a few times. DNA for the CDR3: TGTGCCAGCAGGCAGGACGGCCAAGAGACCCAGTACTTC. Its protein product is CASRQDGQETQYF. The rearrangement joins TRBV28 to TRBJ2-5, with no clear D. Trimming pared 6 bases from V and 1 base from J, leaving 9 bases between. Germline V gene data show CDR1 as MDHEN and CDR2 as SYDVKM. The CDR3 sequence is 13 residues long.

In its sample, this clonotype was seen many times. The CDR3 bases are TGTGCCAGCAGCGGAACTGGGACGCCGGAAAAACTGTTTTTT. This encodes CASSGTGTPEKLFF. The chain has TRBV9 and TRBJ1-4; perhaps TRBD1 as D (5 bases). Trimming took 3 bases from V and 8 from J, leaving 14 bases between them. The CDR3 consists of 14 residues. Germline-derived CDR1 and CDR2 are SGDLS and YYNGEE.

In this sample, this clonotype turned up many times. This chain uses TRBV5-4 with TRBJ2-1; 8 bases agree with TRBD1. V lost 4 bases and J lost 2; bases outside the gene matches: 2. Looked up from germline, CDR1 is SGHNT and CDR2 is YYREEE (reference sequence). The CDR3 contains 14 residues. The CDR3 sequence is CASSAQGAYNEQFF. Here the CDR3 DNA reads TGTGCCAGCAGCGCACAGGGGGCCTACAATGAGCAGTTCTTC.

This clonotype was recorded many times. The chain has TRBV5-1 and TRBJ2-5, with TRBD1 matching 9 bases. Germline V CDR1 and CDR2: SGHRS, YFSETQ. The CDR3 has 14 residues. J was trimmed by 5 bases and V by 7 bases; bases with no gene match: 9. As DNA, the CDR3 is TGCGCCAGCCGTCCCGGGACAGGGATTGAGACCCAGTACTTC. Translating gives CASRPGTGIETQYF.

The sample holds many counts of this clonotype. The rearrangement links TRBV6-2 or TRBV6-3 to TRBJ2-2; 7 positions match TRBD1. V shed 0 bases, J shed 3 bases, and the junction held 19 bases outside the gene matches. The CDR3 consists of 21 residues. The germline V gene encodes CDR1 MNHEY and CDR2 SVGEGT. CDR3 sequence: CASSYSISPESPGQDTGELFF. The CDR3 DNA follows: TGTGCCAGCAGTTACTCGATTTCACCCGAGTCCCCAGGACAGGACACCGGGGAGCTGTTTTTT.

In this sample, this clonotype turned up a few times. CDR3 sequence: CASSAGMNTEAFF. The CDR3 DNA follows: TGTGCCAGCTCAGCAGGGATGAACACTGAAGCTTTCTTT. The genes are TRBV18 and TRBJ1-1, with D perhaps matching TRBD1 (5 bases). This CDR3 is built from 13 residues. The germline gives CDR1 KGHSH, CDR2 LQKENI. V gave up 5 bases and J gave up 0 bases, with 7 bases separating them. The full variable domain, completed using reference TRBV18 and TRBJ1-1, is NAGVMQNPRHLVRRRGQEARLRCSPMKGHSHVYWYRQLPEEGLKFMVYLQKENIIDESGMPKERFSAEFPKEGPSILRIQQVVRGDSAAYFCASSAGMNTEAFFGQGTRLTVV.

This clonotype came up a few times. The chain is built from TRBV6-5 and TRBJ2-1, with 14 nucleotides matching TRBD2. V was pared by 6 bases and J by 6 bases, with 10 bases of the junction left unmatched. CDR3 length: 17 residues. The germline CDR1 and CDR2 sequences are MNHEY and SVGAGI. CDR3 region: CASRPPGLAGVRNEQFF. As DNA, the CDR3 is TGTGCCAGCAGACCTCCGGGACTAGCGGGAGTTCGCAATGAGCAGTTCTTC.

The sample holds many counts of this clonotype. The chain recombines TRBV6-2 or TRBV6-3 with TRBJ1-1; D not certain. The CDR3 has 13 amino acids. Germline loops: CDR1 MNHEY, CDR2 SVGEGT. Trimming took 4 bases from V and 0 from J, leaving 6 bases between them. The CDR3 reads CASSSRMNTEAFF. CDR3 DNA sequence: TGTGCCAGCAGTTCAAGGATGAACACTGAAGCTTTCTTT.

The chain has TRBV6-5 and TRBJ2-1; D assignment may be TRBD1 or TRBD2 (5 bases each). Deletions cut 6 bases from V and 6 bases from J, with 18 bases between. CDR3 size: 15 residues. The germline gives CDR1 MNHEY, CDR2 SVGAGI. The CDR3 DNA reads TGTGCCAGCAGCATCCGGGACGGCATGGGCAATGAGCAGTTCTTC. Protein product: CASSIRDGMGNEQFF.

Many counts were recorded for this clonotype. The genes are TRBV6-6 and TRBJ2-3; D is uncertain. Trimming removed 2 bases from V and 0 bases from J, with 3 bases in between. This CDR3 region has 13 residues. Germline lookup yields CDR1 MNHNY and CDR2 SVGAGI (reference sequence). CDR3 residues: CASSYRSTDTQYF. The CDR3 DNA follows: TGTGCCAGCAGTTACAGGAGCACAGATACGCAGTATTTT.